The sample holds a few counts of the clone carrying this T cell receptor (beta chain). The CDR3 length is 14 residues. The V and J ends lost 3 bases and 2 bases respectively, with 9 bases between them. Germline CDR1 is MRHNA and CDR2 is SNTAGT. The data derive from a study of blood T cell repertoires in COVID-19. Study overall: Samples representing acute and convalescent COVID-19 were sourced from the United States, Italy and Spain. PBMCs, B-cell-depleted T cells, or T cells provided the cDNA or gDNA that made up the material.

The data were produced by immunoSEQ multiplex PCR, yet TCRdb's version contains in-frame clones alone and is incomplete. This sample has fewer than 300,000 clones, with more than 75% found just once. This chain uses TRBV6-4 with TRBJ2-3; possible D gene TRBD2, 6 bases. This TCR was recovered from a woman aged 40 to 50 who had recovered from COVID-19. The sample was peripheral blood. The CDR3: CASSEGGPTDTQYF. CDR3 sequence (DNA): TGTGCCAGCAGTGAGGGGGGACCCACAGATACGCAGTATTTT.